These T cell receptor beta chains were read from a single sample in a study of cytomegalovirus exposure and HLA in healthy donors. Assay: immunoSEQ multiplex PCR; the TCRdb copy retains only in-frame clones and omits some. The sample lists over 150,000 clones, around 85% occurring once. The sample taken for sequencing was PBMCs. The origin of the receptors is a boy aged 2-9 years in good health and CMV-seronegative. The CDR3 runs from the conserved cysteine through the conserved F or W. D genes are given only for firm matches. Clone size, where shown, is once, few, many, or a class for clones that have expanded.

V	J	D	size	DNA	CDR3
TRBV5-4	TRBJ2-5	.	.	TGTGCCAGCAGCCCCGACCAAGAGACCCAGTACTTC	CASSPDQETQYF
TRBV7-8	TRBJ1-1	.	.	TGTGCCAGCAGTTCCGCCGGGAACACTGAAGCTTTCTTT	CASSSAGNTEAFF
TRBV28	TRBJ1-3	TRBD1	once	TGTGCCAGCAGTTCCGGACAGGGCAAACGTGGAAACACCATATATTTT	CASSSGQGKRGNTIYF
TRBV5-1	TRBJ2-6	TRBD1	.	TGCGCCAGCTCCGTCCCGGGACAGGACTCTGCCTACCCACGCTCTGGGGCCAACGTCCTGACTTTC	CASSVPGQDSAYPRSGANVLTF
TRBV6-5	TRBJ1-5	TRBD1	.	TGTGCCAGCAGTCATACAGGGGCCACTCAGCCCCAGCATTTT	CASSHTGATQPQHF
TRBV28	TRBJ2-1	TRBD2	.	TGTGCCACCCATCCGGACCCCCTAGCGGTATTAAACAATGAGCAGTTCTTC	CATHPDPLAVLNNEQFF
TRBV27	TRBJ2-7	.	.	TGTGCCAGCAGCCCCCCGGAGGGCATCCCCCTCGAGCAGTACTTC	CASSPPEGIPLEQYF
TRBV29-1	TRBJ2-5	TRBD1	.	TGCAGCGTTTCGCCCGACAGGGGGCGGGAGACCCAGTACTTC	CSVSPDRGRETQYF
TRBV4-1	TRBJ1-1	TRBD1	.	TGCGCCAGCAGCCCCAGGGGGGAGAACACTGAAGCTTTCTTT	CASSPRGENTEAFF
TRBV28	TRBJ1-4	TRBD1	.	TGTGCCAGCACCCTCAGCTGGACAGGGCTGGGTGAAAAACTGTTTTTT	CASTLSWTGLGEKLFF
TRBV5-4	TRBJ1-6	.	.	TGTGCCAGCAGCTTCGCCGGAGGAAATTCACCCCTCCACTTT	CASSFAGGNSPLHF
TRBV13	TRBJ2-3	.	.	TGTGCCAGCAGCCCCAGACACCGCCCAGATACGCAGTATTTT	CASSPRHRPDTQYF
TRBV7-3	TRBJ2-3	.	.	TGTGCCAGCAGCGGAGCAGGGGGCACAGATACGCAGTATTTT	CASSGAGGTDTQYF
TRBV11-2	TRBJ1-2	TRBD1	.	TGTGCCAGCAGCTTGGGGGACAGGGTTTACTATGGCTACACCTTC	CASSLGDRVYYGYTF
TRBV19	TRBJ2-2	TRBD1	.	TGTGCCAGTAGTATTAGGACAGGATCGAACACCGGGGAGCTGTTTTTT	CASSIRTGSNTGELFF
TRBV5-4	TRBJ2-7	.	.	TGTGCCAGCAGCTTAAGGGACAACTCCTACGAGCAGTACTTC	CASSLRDNSYEQYF
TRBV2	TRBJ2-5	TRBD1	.	TGTGCCAGCAGTGGACCCGGGATTTACAGGGGAGAGCAGTACTTC	CASSGPGIYRGEQYF
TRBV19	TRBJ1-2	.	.	TGTGCCAGTATAGGGGACAATAACTATGGCTACACCTTC	CASIGDNNYGYTF
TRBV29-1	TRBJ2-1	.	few	TGCAGCGGGACCCAGGGGCTGGGTTACAATGAGCAGTTCTTC	CSGTQGLGYNEQFF
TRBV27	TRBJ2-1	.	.	TGTGCCAGCAACACCATCTATCAGGGGGGTAGGAAAAATGAGCAGTTCTTC	CASNTIYQGGRKNEQFF
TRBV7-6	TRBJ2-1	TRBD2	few	TGTGCCAGCAACGAGGGAGGGTGGGGCCGGAGCTATGAGCAGTTCTTC	CASNEGGWGRSYEQFF
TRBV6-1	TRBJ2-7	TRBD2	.	TGTGCCAGCAGTTCAAGGGCTAGCGGGAAATACGAGCAGTACTTC	CASSSRASGKYEQYF
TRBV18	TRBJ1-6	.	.	TGTGCCAGCTCCCCCGGGACATATAATTCACCCCTCCACTTT	CASSPGTYNSPLHF
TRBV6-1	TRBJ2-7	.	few	TGTGCCAGCAGTGAGGTAGCGGCCGACTCCTACGAGCAGTACTTC	CASSEVAADSYEQYF
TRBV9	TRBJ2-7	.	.	TGTGCCAGCAGCACCGGGACACAATTCTACGAGCAGTACTTC	CASSTGTQFYEQYF
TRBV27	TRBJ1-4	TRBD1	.	TGTGCCAGCAGTGACAGGGGGCTTGGGGAAAAACTGTTTTTT	CASSDRGLGEKLFF
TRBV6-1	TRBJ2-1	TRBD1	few	TGTGCCAGCGGGACAGGGGATTTCAACAATGAGCAGTTCTTC	CASGTGDFNNEQFF
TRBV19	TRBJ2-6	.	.	TGTGCCAGTAGTATAGTCCCAGTAATTATCCCTGCTGGGGCCAACGTCCTGACTTTC	CASSIVPVIIPAGANVLTF
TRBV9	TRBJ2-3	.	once	TGTGCCAGCAGCGGGGCCGCTAGCACAGATACGCAGTATTTT	CASSGAASTDTQYF
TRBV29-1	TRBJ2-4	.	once	TGCAGCGTTGAAGGCGGCGACAGATCTATTCAGTACTTC	CSVEGGDRSIQYF
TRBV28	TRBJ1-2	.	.	TGTGCCAGCAGCCCCAGCGTTGGCTACACCTTC	CASSPSVGYTF
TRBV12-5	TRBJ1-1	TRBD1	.	TGTGCTAGTGGGGGTACCGGGACAGGGGGCCTCACTGAAGCTTTCTTT	CASGGTGTGGLTEAFF